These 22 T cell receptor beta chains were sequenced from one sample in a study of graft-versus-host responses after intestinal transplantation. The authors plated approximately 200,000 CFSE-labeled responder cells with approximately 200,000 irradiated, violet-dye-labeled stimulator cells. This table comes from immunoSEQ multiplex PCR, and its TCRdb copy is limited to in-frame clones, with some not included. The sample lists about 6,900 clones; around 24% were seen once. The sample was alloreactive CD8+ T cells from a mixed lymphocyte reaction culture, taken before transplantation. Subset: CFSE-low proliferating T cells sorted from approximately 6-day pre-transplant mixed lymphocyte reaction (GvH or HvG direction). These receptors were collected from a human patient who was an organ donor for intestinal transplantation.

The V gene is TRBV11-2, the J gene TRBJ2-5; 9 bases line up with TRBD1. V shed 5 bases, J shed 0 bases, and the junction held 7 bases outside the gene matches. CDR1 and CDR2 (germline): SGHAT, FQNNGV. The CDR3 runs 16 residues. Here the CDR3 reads CASSERQGGYQETQYF. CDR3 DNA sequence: TGTGCCAGCAGCGAGAGACAGGGGGGATACCAAGAGACCCAGTACTTC.

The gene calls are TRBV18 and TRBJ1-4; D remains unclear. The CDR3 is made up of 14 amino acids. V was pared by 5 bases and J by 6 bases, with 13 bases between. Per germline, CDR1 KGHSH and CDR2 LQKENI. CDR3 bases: TGTGCCAGCTCATTCTCGGGCCCCGATGAAAAACTGTTTTTT. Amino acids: CASSFSGPDEKLFF.

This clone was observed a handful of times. CDR3 region: CSVESGQVYGYTF. CDR3 DNA: TGCAGCGTTGAAAGCGGACAGGTCTATGGCTACACCTTC. V usage is TRBV29-1 and J usage is TRBJ1-2, with 7 bases identical to TRBD1. This CDR3 has 13 amino acids. V dropped 2 bases and J dropped 4; count of bases not matched to a gene: 4. CDR1 and CDR2 (germline): SQVTM, ANQGSEA.

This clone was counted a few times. DNA of the CDR3: TGTGCCAGCAGCTTAGGGGCCCAGTACCAAGAGACCCAGTACTTC. Residues: CASSLGAQYQETQYF. This rearrangement joins TRBV7-6 to TRBJ2-5; D gene unclear. V lost 1 base and J 0 bases, leaving 9 bases between the germline ends. This CDR3 has 15 residues. Per germline, CDR1 SGHVS and CDR2 FNYEAQ.

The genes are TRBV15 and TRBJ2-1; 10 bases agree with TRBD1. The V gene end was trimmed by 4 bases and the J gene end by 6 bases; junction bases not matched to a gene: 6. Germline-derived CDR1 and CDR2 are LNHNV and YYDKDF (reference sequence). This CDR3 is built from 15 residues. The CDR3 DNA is TGTGCCACCAGCAAATGGAGACAGGGGGCCAATGAGCAGTTCTTC. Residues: CATSKWRQGANEQFF. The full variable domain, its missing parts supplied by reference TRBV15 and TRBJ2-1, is DAMVIQNPRYQVTQFGKPVTLSCSQTLNHNVMYWYQQKSSQAPKLLFHYYDKDFNNEADTPDNFQSRRPNTSFCFLDIRSPGLGDTAMYLCATSKWRQGANEQFFGPGTRLTVL.

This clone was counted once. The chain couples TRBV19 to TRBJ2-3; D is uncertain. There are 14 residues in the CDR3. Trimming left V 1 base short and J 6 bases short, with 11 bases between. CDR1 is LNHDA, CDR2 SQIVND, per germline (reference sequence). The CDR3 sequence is CASSIGISFDTQYF. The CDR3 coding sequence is TGTGCCAGTAGTATAGGTATTAGCTTCGATACGCAGTATTTT.

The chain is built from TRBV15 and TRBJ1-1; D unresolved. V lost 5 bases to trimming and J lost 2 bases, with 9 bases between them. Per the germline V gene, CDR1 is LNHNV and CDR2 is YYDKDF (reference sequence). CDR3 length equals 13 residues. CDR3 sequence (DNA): TGTGCCACCAGCGGGCCAGCCAACACTGAAGCTTTCTTT. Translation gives CATSGPANTEAFF.

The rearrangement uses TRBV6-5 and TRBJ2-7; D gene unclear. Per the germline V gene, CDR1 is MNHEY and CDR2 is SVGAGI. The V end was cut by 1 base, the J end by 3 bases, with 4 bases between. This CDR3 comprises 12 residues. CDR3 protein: CASSYYGYEQYF. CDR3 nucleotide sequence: TGTGCCAGCAGTTACTATGGCTACGAGCAGTACTTC.

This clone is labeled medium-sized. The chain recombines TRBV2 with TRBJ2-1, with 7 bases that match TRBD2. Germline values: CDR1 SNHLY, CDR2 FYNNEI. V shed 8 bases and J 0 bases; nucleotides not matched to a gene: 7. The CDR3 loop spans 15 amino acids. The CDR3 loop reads CASLASGSSYNEQFF. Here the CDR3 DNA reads TGTGCCAGCCTCGCTAGCGGCAGCTCCTACAATGAGCAGTTCTTC.

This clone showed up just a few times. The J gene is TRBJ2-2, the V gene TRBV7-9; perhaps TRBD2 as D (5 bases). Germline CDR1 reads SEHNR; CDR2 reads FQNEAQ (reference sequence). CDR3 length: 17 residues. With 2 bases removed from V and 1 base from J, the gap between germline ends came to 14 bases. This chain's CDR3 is CASSLSLYRENTGELFF. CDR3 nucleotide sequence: TGTGCCAGCAGCTTATCGCTATATCGGGAGAACACCGGGGAGCTGTTTTTT.

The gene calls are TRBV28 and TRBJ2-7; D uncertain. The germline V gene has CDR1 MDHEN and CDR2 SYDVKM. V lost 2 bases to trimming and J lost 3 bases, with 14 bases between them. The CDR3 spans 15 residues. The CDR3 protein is CASSLRPAYHYEQYF. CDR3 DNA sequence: TGTGCCAGCAGTTTAAGGCCTGCTTATCACTACGAGCAGTACTTC. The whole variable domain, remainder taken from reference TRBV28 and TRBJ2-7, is DVKVTQSSRYLVKRTGEKVFLECVQDMDHENMFWYRQDPGLGLRLIYFSYDVKMKEKGDIPEGYSVSREKKERFSLILESASTNQTSMYLCASSLRPAYHYEQYFGPGTRLTVT.

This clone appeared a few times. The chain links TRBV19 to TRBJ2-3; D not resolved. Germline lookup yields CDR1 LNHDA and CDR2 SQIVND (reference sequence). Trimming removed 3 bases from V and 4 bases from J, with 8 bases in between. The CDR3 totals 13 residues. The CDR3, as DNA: TGTGCCAGTAGTATGGCCTCACCAGATACGCAGTATTTT. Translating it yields CASSMASPDTQYF.

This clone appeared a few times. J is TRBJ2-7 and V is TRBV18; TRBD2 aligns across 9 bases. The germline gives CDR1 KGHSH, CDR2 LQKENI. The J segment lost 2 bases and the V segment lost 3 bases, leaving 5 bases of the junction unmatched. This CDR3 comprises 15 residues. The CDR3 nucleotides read TGTGCCAGCTCACCTGGACTAGCGAGAACCTACGAGCAGTACTTC. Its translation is CASSPGLARTYEQYF. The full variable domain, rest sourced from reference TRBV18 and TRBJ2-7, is NAGVMQNPRHLVRRRGQEARLRCSPMKGHSHVYWYRQLPEEGLKFMVYLQKENIIDESGMPKERFSAEFPKEGPSILRIQQVVRGDSAAYFCASSPGLARTYEQYFGPGTRLTVT.

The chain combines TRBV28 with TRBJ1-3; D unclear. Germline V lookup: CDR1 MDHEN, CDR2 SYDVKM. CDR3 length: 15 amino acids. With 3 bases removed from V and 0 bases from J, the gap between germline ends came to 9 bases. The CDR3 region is CASSFAGASGNTIYF. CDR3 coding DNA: TGTGCCAGCAGTTTTGCCGGAGCCTCTGGAAACACCATATATTTT. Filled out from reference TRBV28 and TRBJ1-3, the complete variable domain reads DVKVTQSSRYLVKRTGEKVFLECVQDMDHENMFWYRQDPGLGLRLIYFSYDVKMKEKGDIPEGYSVSREKKERFSLILESASTNQTSMYLCASSFAGASGNTIYFGEGSWLTVV.

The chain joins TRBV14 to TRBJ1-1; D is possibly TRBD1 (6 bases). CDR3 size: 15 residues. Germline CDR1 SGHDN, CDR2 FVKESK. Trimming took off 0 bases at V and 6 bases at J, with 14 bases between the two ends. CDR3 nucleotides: TGTGCCAGCAGCCAAGATGACAGGCCATGGGCTGAAGCTTTCTTT. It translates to CASSQDDRPWAEAFF.

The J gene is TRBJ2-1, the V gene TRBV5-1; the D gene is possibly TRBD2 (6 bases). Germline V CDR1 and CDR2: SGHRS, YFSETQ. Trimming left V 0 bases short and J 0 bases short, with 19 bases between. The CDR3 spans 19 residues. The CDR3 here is CASSLAYKLADSSYNEQFF. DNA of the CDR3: TGCGCCAGCAGCTTGGCCTATAAACTAGCTGATAGCTCCTACAATGAGCAGTTCTTC. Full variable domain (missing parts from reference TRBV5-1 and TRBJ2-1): KAGVTQTPRYLIKTRGQQVTLSCSPISGHRSVSWYQQTPGQGLQFLFEYFSETQRNKGNFPGRFSGRQFSNSRSEMNVSTLELGDSALYLCASSLAYKLADSSYNEQFFGPGTRLTVL.

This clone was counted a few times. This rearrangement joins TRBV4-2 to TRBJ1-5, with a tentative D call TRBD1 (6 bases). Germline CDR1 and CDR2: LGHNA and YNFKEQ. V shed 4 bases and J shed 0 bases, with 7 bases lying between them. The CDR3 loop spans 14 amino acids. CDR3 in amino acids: CASSPGVSNQPQHF. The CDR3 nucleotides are TGTGCCAGCAGCCCAGGGGTTAGCAATCAGCCCCAGCATTTT.

The CDR3 nucleotides read TGTGCCAGCAGTCCTGGGACAGGGGGTGGGATGGCTGAAGCTTTCTTT. It translates to CASSPGTGGGMAEAFF. The genes are TRBV27 and TRBJ1-1; 11 positions match TRBD1. Trimming took 5 bases from V and 6 from J; bases not matched to a gene: 11. Germline values: CDR1 MNHEY, CDR2 SMNVEV (reference sequence). This CDR3 spans 16 amino acids.

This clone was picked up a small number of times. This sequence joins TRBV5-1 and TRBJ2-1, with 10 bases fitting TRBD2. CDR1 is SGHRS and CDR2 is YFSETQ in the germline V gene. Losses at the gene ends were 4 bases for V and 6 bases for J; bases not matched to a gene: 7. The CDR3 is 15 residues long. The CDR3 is CASSAGLALVNEQFF. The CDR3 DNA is TGCGCCAGCAGCGCGGGACTAGCGCTCGTCAATGAGCAGTTCTTC.

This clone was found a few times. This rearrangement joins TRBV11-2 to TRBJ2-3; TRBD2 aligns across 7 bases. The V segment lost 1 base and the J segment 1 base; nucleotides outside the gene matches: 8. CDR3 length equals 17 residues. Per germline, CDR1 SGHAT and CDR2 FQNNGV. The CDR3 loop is CASSLGVREMGTDTQYF. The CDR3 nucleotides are TGTGCCAGCAGCTTAGGTGTGCGGGAGATGGGCACAGATACGCAGTATTTT.

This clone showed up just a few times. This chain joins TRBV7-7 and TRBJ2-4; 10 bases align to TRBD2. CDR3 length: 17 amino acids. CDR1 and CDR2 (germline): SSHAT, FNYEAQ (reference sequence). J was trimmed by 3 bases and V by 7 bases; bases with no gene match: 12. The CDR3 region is CASNGLAGEDGKNIQYF. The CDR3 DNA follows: TGTGCCAGCAACGGGCTAGCGGGAGAGGATGGCAAAAACATTCAGTACTTC.

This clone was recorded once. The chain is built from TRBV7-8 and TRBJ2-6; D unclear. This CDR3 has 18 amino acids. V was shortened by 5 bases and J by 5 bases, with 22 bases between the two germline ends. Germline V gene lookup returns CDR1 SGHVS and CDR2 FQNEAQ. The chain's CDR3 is CASSMTSYPQSRANVLTF. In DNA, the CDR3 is TGTGCCAGCAGCATGACGTCTTACCCACAAAGTCGGGCCAACGTCCTGACTTTC.